The next 29 T cell receptor beta chains were all read from a single sample in a study of cytomegalovirus exposure and HLA in healthy donors. The PCR was carried out with 60 Vbeta primers and 13 Jbeta primers. The data were produced by immunoSEQ multiplex PCR, yet TCRdb's version contains in-frame clones alone and is incomplete. The table has tens of thousands of clones, around 78% seen once; the top ten hold 9.7%. Sequenced input: PBMCs. The source is a man aged 35 to 55 in good health and CMV-seronegative.

The V and J genes are TRBV5-6 and TRBJ1-4; tentatively, D is TRBD1 (5 bases). Germline CDR1 is SGHDT and CDR2 is YYEEEE. The CDR3 covers 15 residues. Trimming left V 6 bases short and J 4 bases short, with 16 bases between. The CDR3 DNA reads TGTGCCAGCAATGACCGAGACAGAGTTAATGAAAAACTGTTTTTT. It is translated as CASNDRDRVNEKLFF.

The gene calls are TRBV15 and TRBJ1-1; no definite D call. Between the trimmed V and J ends, which lost 0 bases and 7 bases, there was a span of 12 bases. The CDR3 has 14 amino acids. From germline, CDR1 is LNHNV and CDR2 YYDKDF (reference sequence). Here the CDR3 DNA reads TGTGCCACCAGCAGAGATCATTGGCCAAATGAAGCTTTCTTT. Its translation is CATSRDHWPNEAFF.

This clone showed up just a few times. The gene calls are TRBV5-6 and TRBJ1-2, with TRBD1 as a possible D gene (6 bases). V was cut by 6 bases and J by 3 bases, with 15 bases left in between. The CDR3 has 14 residues. Germline CDR1 is SGHDT and CDR2 is YYEEEE. CDR3 region: CASTTPPGDYGYTF. CDR3 in DNA: TGTGCCAGCACCACACCCCCAGGGGACTATGGCTACACCTTC.

This chain uses TRBV11-1 with TRBJ2-3; TRBD2 matches 7 bases. Germline CDR1 SGHAT, CDR2 FQDESV (reference sequence). The CDR3 has 14 amino acids. The V segment lost 5 bases and the J segment 1 base; nucleotides outside the gene matches: 3. This CDR3 reads CASSRAGRTDTQYF. Written as DNA, the CDR3 is TGTGCCAGCAGCCGAGCGGGACGCACAGATACGCAGTATTTT. Looking up the rest from reference TRBV11-1 and TRBJ2-3 gives the full variable domain: EAEVAQSPRYKITEKSQAVAFWCDPISGHATLYWYRQILGQGPELLVQFQDESVVDDSQLPKDRFSAERLKGVDSTLKIQPAELGDSAMYLCASSRAGRTDTQYFGPGTRLTVL.

The genes are TRBV2 and TRBJ2-4, with 12 positions matching TRBD1. V lost 4 bases and J lost 3; bases outside the gene matches: 7. The germline CDR1 and CDR2 sequences are SNHLY and FYNNEI. The CDR3 has 17 amino acids. CDR3 coding DNA: TGTGCCAGCAGTGCCGGGACAGGGGGCTCTAGCAAAAACATTCAGTACTTC. Protein: CASSAGTGGSSKNIQYF.

The CDR3 is CASSFQAPDTQYF. CDR3 bases: TGTGCCAGCAGTTTCCAGGCCCCAGATACGCAGTATTTT. V is TRBV27 and J is TRBJ2-3; D is ambiguous. Germline CDR1 and CDR2: MNHEY and SMNVEV (reference sequence). Trimming left V 3 bases short and J 4 bases short, with 8 bases between. The CDR3 spans 13 residues.

V is TRBV6-5 and J is TRBJ1-3; 7 bases fit TRBD1. The germline V gene has CDR1 MNHEY and CDR2 SVGAGI. Unmatched junction bases numbered 6, after V lost 4 bases and J lost 0 bases. This CDR3 region has 16 residues. CDR3 loop: CASSSRQGFSGNTIYF. The DNA for the CDR3 is TGTGCCAGCAGTTCCCGACAGGGCTTCTCTGGAAACACCATATATTTT.

In this sample, this clone turned up once. The genes are TRBV2 and TRBJ2-3; 14 bases line up with TRBD2. This CDR3 is built from 17 residues. Germline trimming cut 6 bases from V and 4 bases from J; bases unmatched to any gene: 9. Germline loops: CDR1 SNHLY, CDR2 FYNNEI. This CDR3 reads CASRRTSGRLLSDTQYF. CDR3 DNA: TGTGCCAGCAGGAGGACTAGCGGGAGGCTCCTTTCAGATACGCAGTATTTT.

The chain recombines TRBV19 with TRBJ2-7; TRBD1 aligns across 12 bases. CDR3 length: 14 amino acids. Germline V gene lookup returns CDR1 LNHDA and CDR2 SQIVND (reference sequence). V lost 5 bases and J lost 8; bases outside the gene matches: 7. CDR3 sequence: CASSYSRDRGQQYF. For the CDR3, the DNA is TGTGCCAGTAGTTACAGCCGGGACAGGGGGCAGCAGTACTTC.

J is TRBJ2-7 and V is TRBV5-1, with D possibly being TRBD1 (6 bases). V shed 7 bases and J shed 2 bases, with 10 bases lying between them. Germline-derived CDR1 and CDR2 are SGHRS and YFSETQ. This CDR3 contains 12 residues. CDR3 coding DNA: TGCGCCAGCCGGGACAACACCTACGAGCAGTACTTC. It encodes CASRDNTYEQYF.

In DNA form, the CDR3 reads TGTGCCAGCAGTAGGGCAGGGGGAACTGAAGCTTTCTTT. This gives the protein CASSRAGGTEAFF. V is TRBV5-4 and J is TRBJ1-1; 7 bases are a match to TRBD1. CDR3 length: 13 residues. Losses at the gene ends were 5 bases for V and 5 bases for J; bases not matched to a gene: 6. CDR1 and CDR2 (germline): SGHNT, YYREEE (reference sequence).

With regard to this clone: This CDR3 is also generated by other DNA sequences in the sample. This rearrangement joins TRBV6-1 to TRBJ1-3; D remains unclear. In germline, CDR1 is MNHNS, CDR2 SASEGT. Trimming pared 0 bases from V and 0 bases from J, leaving 9 bases between. This CDR3 region has 16 residues. The CDR3 DNA reads as TGTGCCAGCAGTGAAGCGGCGGAACACTCTGGAAACACCATATATTTT. Protein: CASSEAAEHSGNTIYF.

In DNA form, the CDR3 reads TGTGCCAGCAGTTTTCGGTTAGACAATGAGCAGTTCTTC. Its translation is CASSFRLDNEQFF. The genes are TRBV28 and TRBJ2-1; D gene ambiguous. Per germline, CDR1 MDHEN and CDR2 SYDVKM. Deletions cut 3 bases from V and 5 bases from J, with 8 bases between. The CDR3 sequence is 13 residues long.

The chain carries TRBV5-1 and TRBJ2-2; 8 positions agree with TRBD1. Trimming took 3 bases from V and 4 from J; bases not matched to a gene: 2. CDR3 length: 14 amino acids. Germline assignment: CDR1 SGHRS and CDR2 YFSETQ. DNA for the CDR3: TGCGCCAGCAGCTACACAGGGGGCACCGGGGAGCTGTTTTTT. It is translated as CASSYTGGTGELFF.

This clone was observed a few times. The chain has TRBV7-8 and TRBJ2-7; 15 bases line up with TRBD2. The trim removed 3 bases at V and 4 bases at J, leaving 4 bases unmatched. The CDR3 runs to 16 residues. From germline, CDR1 is SGHVS and CDR2 FQNEAQ. The CDR3 here is CASSFGGTSGRYEQYF. CDR3 bases: TGTGCCAGCAGCTTTGGGGGGACTAGCGGGAGGTACGAGCAGTACTTC.

Regarding this clone: The junction and the germline gene differ at one end; a read error may be behind it. CDR3 bases: TGTGCCGCGCGGGGAAACACTGAAGCTTCCTTT. It translates to CAARGNTEASF. This chain uses TRBV28 with TRBJ1-1; no firm D call. The CDR3 runs 11 residues. Germline CDR1 reads MDHEN; CDR2 reads SYDVKM.

The genes are TRBV5-4 and TRBJ2-1, with D possibly matching TRBD2 (5 bases). V lost 0 bases and J lost 7, with 8 bases in between. CDR1 is SGHNT and CDR2 is YYREEE in the germline V gene (reference sequence). The CDR3 consists of 13 residues. The DNA for the CDR3 is TGTGCCAGCAGCTTGGTGACGGGGAATGAGCAGTTCTTC. This translates into CASSLVTGNEQFF.

The CDR3 spells CASSLWLGPGEAEAFF. DNA of the CDR3: TGTGCCAGCAGTTTATGGCTCGGACCGGGGGAGGCTGAAGCTTTCTTT. This chain joins TRBV27 and TRBJ1-1; D is perhaps TRBD1 (5 bases). Germline loops: CDR1 MNHEY, CDR2 SMNVEV (reference sequence). V lost 1 base to trimming and J lost 6 bases, with 18 bases between them. This CDR3 spans 16 amino acids.

The V call is TRBV13, the J call TRBJ2-5; 11 bases line up with TRBD2. The CDR3 has 16 amino acids. CDR1 is PRHDT, CDR2 FYEKMQ, per germline (reference sequence). V shed 3 bases, J shed 5 bases, and the junction held 8 bases outside the gene matches. The CDR3, as DNA: TGTGCCAGCAGCTTTAGCGGGGGGGCTCCCGTTGAGACCCAGTACTTC. This encodes CASSFSGGAPVETQYF.

This clone has a handful of counts. The chain recombines TRBV29-1 with TRBJ2-2; D perhaps matches TRBD1 (5 bases). The ends were cut back, 7 bases at V and 1 base at J, with 10 bases in the middle. There are 13 residues in the CDR3. Germline CDR1 is SQVTM and CDR2 is ANQGSEA. CDR3 residues: CSAAGQNTGELFF. As DNA, the CDR3 is TGCAGCGCCGCCGGACAGAACACCGGGGAGCTGTTTTTT.

The V gene is TRBV1, the J gene TRBJ2-4; the D call TRBD2 from the table was never checked on the DNA. TRBV1 has pseudogene status. This CDR3 has 18 residues. The CDR3 region has the DNA TGCACCAGCAGCCAAGGTGGTGAGCGGGAGGGCCAAAGCAACATTCAGTACTTC. Amino acids: CTSSQGGEREGQSNIQYF.

The chain carries TRBV5-1 and TRBJ2-7, with 7 nucleotides matching TRBD1. The CDR3 loop spans 14 amino acids. CDR1 is SGHRS and CDR2 is YFSETQ in the germline V gene. V gave up 4 bases and J gave up 3 bases; unmatched junction bases: 7. CDR3 coding DNA: TGCGCCAGCAGCGACAGGGTGCGTAGCTACGAGCAGTACTTC. As protein: CASSDRVRSYEQYF.

This clone was detected once. V gene TRBV10-3 combines with J gene TRBJ2-1, with 13 positions matching TRBD2. The germline V gene encodes CDR1 ENHRY and CDR2 SYGVKD. The V segment lost 5 bases and the J segment 9 bases; nucleotides outside the gene matches: 7. The CDR3 extends over 15 amino acids. Here the CDR3 DNA reads TGTGCCATCAGTTCCGGGACTAGCGGGACGGGTGAGCAGTTCTTC. Its protein is CAISSGTSGTGEQFF.

In this sample, this clone turned up a few times. V and J are TRBV11-1 and TRBJ2-1; TRBD2 aligns across 9 bases. Germline values: CDR1 SGHAT, CDR2 FQDESV (reference sequence). The CDR3 totals 15 residues. V was pared by 0 bases and J by 15 bases, with 12 bases of the junction left unmatched. The CDR3 DNA reads as TGTGCCAGCAGCTTAGCGATTAGGGCTAGCGGGAATCTGTTCTTC. It translates to CASSLAIRASGNLFF.

Here the CDR3 reads CSVDQGARNEQFF. For the CDR3, the DNA is TGCAGCGTTGACCAGGGGGCGCGAAATGAGCAGTTCTTC. This chain connects TRBV29-1 to TRBJ2-1, with 8 bases aligning to TRBD1. Trimming at V came to 3 bases and at J to 7 bases, leaving 5 bases not matched to a gene. This CDR3 has 13 residues. CDR1 and CDR2 from the germline V gene are SQVTM and ANQGSEA.

This chain links TRBV5-1 with TRBJ2-5; 7 nucleotides line up with TRBD2. Near its end, the DNA agrees better with TRBJ2-7, so the J call may be wrong. This CDR3 is built from 15 residues. Germline V gene lookup returns CDR1 SGHRS and CDR2 YFSETQ. This CDR3 is CASSLAGGTTYEQYF. CDR3 nucleotides: TGCGCCAGCAGCTTGGCGGGGGGTACTACCTACGAGCAGTACTTC.

The J gene is TRBJ2-1, the V gene TRBV7-3; D perhaps matches TRBD2 (5 bases). The ends were cut back, 3 bases at V and 2 bases at J, with 11 bases in the middle. The CDR3 is 15 amino acids. Germline CDR1 is SGHTA and CDR2 is FQGTGA. DNA for the CDR3: TGTGCCAGCAGCTTTCGGACGGGAACCTACAATGAGCAGTTCTTC. Protein sequence: CASSFRTGTYNEQFF.

The chain employs TRBV7-2 and TRBJ2-3; TRBD2 aligns across 9 bases. Germline CDR1 SGHTA, CDR2 FQGNSA. Losses at the gene ends were 0 bases for V and 6 bases for J; bases not matched to a gene: 13. CDR3 size: 18 residues. CDR3 amino acids: CASSLAGVAGGQWDTQYF. DNA of the CDR3: TGTGCCAGCAGCTTAGCCGGGGTTGCGGGGGGGCAATGGGATACGCAGTATTTT.

About this clone itself: One end of the junction is discordant with germline, which a read error may explain. The V and J genes are TRBV7-9 and TRBJ1-1; 9 bases line up with TRBD1. The germline CDR1 and CDR2 sequences are SEHNR and FQNEAQ (reference sequence). The CDR3 consists of 15 residues. In nucleotides, the CDR3 is TGTTCCAGCAGCTCCCTGGACAGGGGTTGGACTGAAGCTTTCTTT. Its translation: CSSSSLDRGWTEAFF.